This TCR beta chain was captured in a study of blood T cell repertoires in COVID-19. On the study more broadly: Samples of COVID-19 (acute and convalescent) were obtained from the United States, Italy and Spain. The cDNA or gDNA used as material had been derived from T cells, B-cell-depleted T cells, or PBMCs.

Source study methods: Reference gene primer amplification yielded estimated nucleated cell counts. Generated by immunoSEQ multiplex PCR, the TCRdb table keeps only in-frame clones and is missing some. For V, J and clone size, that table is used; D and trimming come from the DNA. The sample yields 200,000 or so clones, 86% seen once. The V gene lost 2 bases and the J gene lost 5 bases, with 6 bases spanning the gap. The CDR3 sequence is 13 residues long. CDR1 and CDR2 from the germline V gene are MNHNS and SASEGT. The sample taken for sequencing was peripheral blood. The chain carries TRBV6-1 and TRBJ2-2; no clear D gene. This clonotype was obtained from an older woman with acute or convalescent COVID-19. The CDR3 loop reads CASSELNTGELFF. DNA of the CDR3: TGTGCCAGCAGTGAATTAAATACCGGGGAGCTGTTTTTT.